The next 8 T cell receptor beta chains were all read from a single sample in a study of OX40 agonist ivuxolimab in advanced cancers. The library came from the immunoSEQ multiplex PCR assay. This immuneACCESS table, as held by TCRdb, lists in-frame sequences with V and J called but not all clones. Of the missing ones, under half trace to an unresolved V gene in checked studies; the others have no known cause. This sample lists approximately 87,000 clones; roughly 90% were detected once. The ten largest clones represent 3.4% of the sample. The sequences come from CD4+ or CD8+ T cells sorted from blood, collected in a trial of the OX40 agonist ivuxolimab. These receptors all stem from an adult with an advanced solid tumor such as melanoma, head and neck, liver or kidney cancer.

This clone was observed a few times. One end of the junction does not line up with germline, which may come from a read error. This chain uses TRBV7-2 with TRBJ1-6; D possibly corresponds to TRBD1 (6 bases). The germline V gene encodes CDR1 SGHTA and CDR2 FQGNSA. This CDR3 comprises 15 residues. CDR3 bases: TGTGCCAGCAGCTTAGACCGGACAGTCATTCCCCCCGTAAACTTT. This translates into CASSLDRTVIPPVNF.

This chain joins TRBV9 and TRBJ1-2; no definite D call. V lost 0 bases and J lost 2, with 11 bases in between. Germline assignment: CDR1 SGDLS and CDR2 YYNGEE. The CDR3 has 15 amino acids. CDR3 DNA sequence: TGTGCCAGCAGCGTAGGGTTCGGAACCAACTATGGCTACACCTTC. Its protein is CASSVGFGTNYGYTF.

V and J are TRBV2 and TRBJ2-3; 15 positions agree with TRBD2. In germline, CDR1 is SNHLY, CDR2 FYNNEI. The ends lost 2 bases at V and 5 bases at J; junction bases unmatched: 8. This CDR3 is built from 18 residues. The DNA for the CDR3 is TGTGCCAGCAGTGAAAGGGGGACTAGCGGGGGGCTGCTAGATACGCAGTATTTT. Amino acids: CASSERGTSGGLLDTQYF.

The chain carries TRBV5-6 and TRBJ2-1, with TRBD2 matching over 7 bases. This CDR3 contains 16 residues. The junction had 11 bases not matched to a gene; V was cut back by 2 bases and J by 6 bases. The germline CDR1 and CDR2 sequences are SGHDT and YYEEEE. In DNA form, the CDR3 reads TGTGCCAGCAGCTTCTTCAGGACTAGTGCGTCCAATGAGCAGTTCTTC. Residues: CASSFFRTSASNEQFF.

The chain is built from TRBV4-1 and TRBJ2-1; D possibly matches TRBD1 or TRBD2 (5 bases each). V shed 0 bases and J shed 8 bases, with 17 bases lying between them. CDR1 is MGHRA, CDR2 YSYEKL, per germline. CDR3 length: 16 residues. Here the CDR3 DNA reads TGCGCCAGCAGCCAAGAAGGCGCGCCCTGGGACCATGAGCAGTTCTTC. Its protein product is CASSQEGAPWDHEQFF.

This chain uses TRBV5-1 with TRBJ2-1; D possibly corresponds to TRBD2 (6 bases). This CDR3 has 14 amino acids. CDR1 and CDR2 (germline): SGHRS, YFSETQ. V lost 3 bases, J lost 5 bases, and 12 bases lay in between. As DNA, the CDR3 is TGCGCCAGCAGCTCGACTAGGACTAACAATGAGCAGTTCTTC. Amino acid sequence: CASSSTRTNNEQFF.

The rearrangement uses TRBV6-5 and TRBJ1-5, with D unresolved. Trimming removed 2 bases from V and 7 bases from J, with 9 bases in between. The CDR3 extends over 13 amino acids. CDR1 is MNHEY, CDR2 SVGAGI, per germline. Here the CDR3 DNA reads TGTGCCAGCAGTTACGCGTTGAACCAGCCCCAGCATTTT. It translates to CASSYALNQPQHF.

Here the CDR3 DNA reads TGTGCCAGCAGTTTAGACGCAGGGGTAGGCTACACCTTC. Translation gives CASSLDAGVGYTF. The chain joins TRBV28 to TRBJ1-2; D is possibly TRBD1 (6 bases). The CDR3 extends over 13 amino acids. V gave up 2 bases and J gave up 8 bases, with 12 bases separating them. Germline CDR1 reads MDHEN; CDR2 reads SYDVKM.